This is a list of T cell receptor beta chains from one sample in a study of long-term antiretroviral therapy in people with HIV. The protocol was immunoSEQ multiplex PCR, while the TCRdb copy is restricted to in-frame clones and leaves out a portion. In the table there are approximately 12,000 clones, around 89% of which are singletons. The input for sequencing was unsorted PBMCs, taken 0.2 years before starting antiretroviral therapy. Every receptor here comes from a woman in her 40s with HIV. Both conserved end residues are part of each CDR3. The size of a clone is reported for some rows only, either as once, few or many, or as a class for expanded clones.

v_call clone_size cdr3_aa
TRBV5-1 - CASSYAGGSGTEAFF
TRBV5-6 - CASSLSDGQPQHF
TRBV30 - CACQGQGWKGSPYEQYF
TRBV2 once CASRARVYNEQFF
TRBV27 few CASKVGAGGREQYF
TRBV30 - CAWSLVNYGYTF
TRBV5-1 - CASSLSNEADTQYF
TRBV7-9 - CASSLARLWETQYF
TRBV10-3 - CATTQGANSPLHF
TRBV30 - CAWSVANTEAFF
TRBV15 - CATSRGQGAYEQYF
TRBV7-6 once CASSPRFGGGEYEQYF
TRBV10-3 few CAITQGGAGVYEQYF
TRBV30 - CAWSRGHEQYF
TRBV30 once CAWGTSGGYEQYF
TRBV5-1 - CASSLGGQGTVETQYF
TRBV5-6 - CASSLEGGGTDTQYF
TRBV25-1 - CASKGRGSNTGELFF
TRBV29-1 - CSATNDRGLEAFF
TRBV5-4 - CASSLRTGIGGNTIYF
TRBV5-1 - CASSSDPGKRQETQYF
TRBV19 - CAIRDRGGVDGYTF
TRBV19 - CASLREGSAPNTEAFF
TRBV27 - CASSWTGANSPLHF
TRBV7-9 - CASSSQAYGYTF
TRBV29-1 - CSVDKGQGLLGEQFF
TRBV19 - CASIGLTNTGELFF
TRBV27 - CASAKKGVGGRIDNSPLHF
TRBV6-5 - CASSSWDRGGTEAFF
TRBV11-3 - CASSFQGSTEAFF
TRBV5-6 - CASSLAGLPNQPQHF
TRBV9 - CASSSGQGSNQPQHF
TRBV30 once CAWVRLKFRNEQFF
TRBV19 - CASTGQGGGEQYF
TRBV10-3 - CAISASRGGTETQYF
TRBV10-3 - CAISDRDRGNGEQYF
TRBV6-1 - CASSRLVYNEQFF
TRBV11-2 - CASSSVTSGGPKEQFF
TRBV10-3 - CAISESRAGADGEQYF
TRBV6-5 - CASRSVMGYGYTF
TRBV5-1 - CASSLGQGESTGELFF
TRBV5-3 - CARSPRLPRRANVLTF
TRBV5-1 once CASTPGTGGSGGYTF
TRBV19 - CASKDGTSGGNEQFF
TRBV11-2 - CASSLDQGSLYGYTF
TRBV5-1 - CASSSTGQGNTEAFF
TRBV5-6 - CASSLGRGNSPLHF
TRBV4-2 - CASSQEGPTSSYEQYF